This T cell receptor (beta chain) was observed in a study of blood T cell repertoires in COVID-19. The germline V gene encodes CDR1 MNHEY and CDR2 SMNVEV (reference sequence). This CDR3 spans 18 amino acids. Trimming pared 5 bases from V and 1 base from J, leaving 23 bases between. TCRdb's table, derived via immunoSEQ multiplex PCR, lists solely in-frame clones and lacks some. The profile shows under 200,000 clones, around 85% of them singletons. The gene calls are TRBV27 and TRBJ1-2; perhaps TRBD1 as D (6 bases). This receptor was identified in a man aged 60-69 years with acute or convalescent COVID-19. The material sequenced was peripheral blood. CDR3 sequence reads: CASSGIGDKAFYNYGYTF. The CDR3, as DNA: TGTGCCAGCAGTGGTATAGGGGACAAGGCATTCTATAACTATGGCTACACCTTC.